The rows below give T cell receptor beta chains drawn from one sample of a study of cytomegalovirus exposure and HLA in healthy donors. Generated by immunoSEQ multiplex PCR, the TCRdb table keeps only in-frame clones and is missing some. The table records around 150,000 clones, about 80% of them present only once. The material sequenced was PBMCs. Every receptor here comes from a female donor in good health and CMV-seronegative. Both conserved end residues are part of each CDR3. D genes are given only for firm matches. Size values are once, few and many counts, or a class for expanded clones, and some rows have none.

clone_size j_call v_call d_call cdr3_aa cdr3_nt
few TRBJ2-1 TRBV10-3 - CAIRGASISYNEQFF TGTGCCATCAGAGGAGCTAGCATATCCTACAATGAGCAGTTCTTC
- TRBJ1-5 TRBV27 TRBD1 CASSITGGGNQPQHF TGTGCCAGCAGCATAACAGGGGGCGGAAATCAGCCCCAGCATTTT
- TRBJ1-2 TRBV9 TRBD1 CASSETPTGTNYGYTF TGTGCCAGCAGCGAGACGCCGACAGGGACGAACTATGGCTACACCTTC
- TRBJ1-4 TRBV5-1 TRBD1 CASSIQGAAEGELFF TGCGCCAGCAGCATACAGGGGGCGGCCGAGGGGGAACTGTTTTTT
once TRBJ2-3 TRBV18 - CASSSWSGSTDTQYF TGTGCCAGCTCTTCCTGGAGCGGCTCCACAGATACGCAGTATTTT
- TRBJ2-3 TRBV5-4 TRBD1 CASSSPKTGYADTQYF TGTGCCAGCAGCTCGCCTAAGACAGGGTACGCAGATACGCAGTATTTT
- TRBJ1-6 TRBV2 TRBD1 CASSDRARSYNSPLHF TGTGCCAGCTCCGACAGGGCAAGGTCCTATAATTCACCCCTCCACTTT
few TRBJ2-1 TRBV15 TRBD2 CATSRDLAGNNEQFF TGTGCCACCAGCAGAGATCTAGCGGGAAACAATGAGCAGTTCTTC
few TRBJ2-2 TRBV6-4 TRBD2 CASREGLEGTGELFF TGTGCCAGCAGAGAGGGACTAGAGGGCACCGGGGAGCTGTTTTTT
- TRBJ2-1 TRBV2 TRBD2 CASSDSGRVSEQFF TGTGCCAGCAGTGATAGCGGGAGGGTGAGTGAGCAGTTCTTC
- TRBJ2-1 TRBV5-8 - CASSPGQYNEQFF TGTGCCAGCAGCCCAGGACAATACAATGAGCAGTTCTTC
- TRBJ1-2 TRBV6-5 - CASSYSRGGGYTF TGTGCCAGCAGTTACTCTAGGGGGGGCGGCTACACCTTC
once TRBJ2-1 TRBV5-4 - CASSTRAAGRYNEQFF TGTGCCAGCAGCACACGGGCAGCGGGCCGGTACAATGAGCAGTTCTTC
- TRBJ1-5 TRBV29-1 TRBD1 CSTQGESNQPQHF TGCAGCACTCAGGGGGAGAGCAATCAGCCCCAGCATTTT
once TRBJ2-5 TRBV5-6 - CASSLLGAQETQYF TGTGCCAGCAGCTTGTTGGGAGCCCAAGAGACCCAGTACTTC
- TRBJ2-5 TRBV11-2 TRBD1 CASGHRGGETQYF TGTGCCAGCGGACACAGGGGTGGAGAGACCCAGTACTTC
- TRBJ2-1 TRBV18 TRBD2 CASSSTSGGDNEQFF TGTGCCAGCTCGTCAACTAGCGGGGGGGACAATGAGCAGTTCTTC
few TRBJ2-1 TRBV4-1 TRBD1 CASSQERGQGRDWNEQFF TGCGCCAGCAGCCAAGAGAGGGGACAGGGTCGGGATTGGAATGAGCAGTTCTTC
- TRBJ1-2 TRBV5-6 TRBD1 CASSLGTGRLDYGYTF TGTGCCAGCAGCTTGGGGACAGGGCGTTTGGACTATGGCTACACCTTC
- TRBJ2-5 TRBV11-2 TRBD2 CASSEGTSGGQETQYF TGTGCCAGCAGCGAGGGGACTAGCGGGGGACAAGAGACCCAGTACTTC
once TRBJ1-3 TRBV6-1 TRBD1 CASRQGPSGNTIYF TGTGCCAGCCGACAGGGCCCCTCTGGAAACACCATATATTTT
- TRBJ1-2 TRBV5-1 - CASSDHLPREGYGYTF TGCGCCAGCAGCGACCACCTCCCCCGGGAGGGCTATGGCTACACCTTC
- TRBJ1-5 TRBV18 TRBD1 CASSATGGYSNQPQHF TGTGCCAGCTCAGCCACAGGGGGGTATAGCAATCAGCCCCAGCATTTT
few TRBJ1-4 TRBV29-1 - CSVGLVQEKLFF TGCAGCGTTGGGTTAGTACAGGAAAAACTGTTTTTT
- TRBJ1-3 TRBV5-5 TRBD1 CASSLEGGQRNTIYF TGTGCCAGCAGCTTGGAAGGGGGCCAGAGAAACACCATATATTTT
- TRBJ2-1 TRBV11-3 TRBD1 CASSPGQGSSNEQFF TGTGCCAGCAGCCCAGGACAGGGGTCGAGCAATGAGCAGTTCTTC
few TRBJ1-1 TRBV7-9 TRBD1 CASSFGTANTEAFF TGTGCCAGCAGCTTCGGGACAGCGAACACTGAAGCTTTCTTT
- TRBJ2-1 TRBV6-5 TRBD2 CASRRSGTSSNEQFF TGTGCCAGCAGGCGGAGTGGGACTAGCTCCAATGAGCAGTTCTTC
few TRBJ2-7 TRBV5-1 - CASSQTPGTYEQYF TGCGCCAGCAGCCAAACACCAGGGACCTACGAGCAGTACTTC
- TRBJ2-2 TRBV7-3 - CASSLLAGELFF TGTGCCAGCAGCTTGCTAGCCGGGGAGCTGTTTTTT
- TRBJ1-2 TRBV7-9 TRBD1 CASSTPGTGSLYGYTF TGTGCCAGCAGCACCCCCGGGACAGGGAGTCTCTATGGCTACACCTTC
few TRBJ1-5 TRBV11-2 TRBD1 CASSSDRGSNQPQHF TGTGCCAGCAGCTCGGACAGGGGGAGCAATCAGCCCCAGCATTTT
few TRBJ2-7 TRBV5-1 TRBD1 CASSSNPGQGREGQYF TGCGCCAGCAGCTCGAACCCGGGACAGGGCCGAGAGGGGCAGTACTTC
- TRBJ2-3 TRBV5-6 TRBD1 CASSPGTATYNTQYF TGTGCCAGCAGCCCCGGGACAGCAACCTATAATACGCAGTATTTT
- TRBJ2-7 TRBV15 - CATSRERGMTYEQYF TGTGCCACCAGCAGAGAGCGGGGAATGACCTACGAGCAGTACTTC
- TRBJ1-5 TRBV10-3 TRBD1 CAISEVGQGVPQHF TGTGCCATCAGTGAAGTAGGACAGGGCGTGCCCCAGCATTTT
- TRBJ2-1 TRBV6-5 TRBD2 CASSYYGLAADNEQFF TGTGCCAGCAGTTACTATGGACTAGCGGCAGACAATGAGCAGTTCTTC
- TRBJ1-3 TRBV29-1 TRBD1 CSVTQGAGNTIYF TGCAGCGTTACACAGGGGGCAGGAAACACCATATATTTT
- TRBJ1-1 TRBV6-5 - CASSTQYTEAFF TGTGCCAGCAGCACGCAGTACACTGAAGCTTTCTTT
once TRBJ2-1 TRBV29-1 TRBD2 CSVGPSLAGGGGNEQFF TGCAGCGTTGGCCCCAGTCTAGCGGGGGGCGGGGGGAATGAGCAGTTCTTC
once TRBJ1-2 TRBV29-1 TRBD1 CSVTGDRANYGYTF TGCAGCGTTACAGGGGATCGGGCTAACTATGGCTACACCTTC
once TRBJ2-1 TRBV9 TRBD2 CASSRTSGTYNEQFF TGTGCCAGCAGCAGGACTAGCGGGACCTACAATGAGCAGTTCTTC
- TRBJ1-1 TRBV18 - CASSPLGGVTEAFF TGTGCCAGCTCACCCCTTGGGGGGGTCACTGAAGCTTTCTTT
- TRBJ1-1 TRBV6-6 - CASRKSGDRNTEAFF TGTGCCAGCAGGAAATCAGGGGATAGGAACACTGAAGCTTTCTTT
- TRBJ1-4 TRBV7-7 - CASSFSSATNEKLFF TGTGCCAGCAGCTTTTCGAGTGCAACTAATGAAAAACTGTTTTTT
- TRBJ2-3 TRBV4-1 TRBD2 CASSQMGGTQNTDTQYF TGCGCCAGCAGCCAGATGGGAGGGACTCAAAATACAGATACGCAGTATTTT
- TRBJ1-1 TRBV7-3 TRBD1 CASSAGQGDTEAFF TGTGCCAGCAGCGCCGGACAGGGAGACACTGAAGCTTTCTTT
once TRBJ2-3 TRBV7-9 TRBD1 CASSSDWTGLTDTQYF TGTGCCAGCAGCTCAGATTGGACAGGGTTAACAGATACGCAGTATTTT
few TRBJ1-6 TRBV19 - CASSLLGVASSPLHF TGTGCCAGTAGTCTCCTCGGAGTAGCGAGTTCACCCCTCCACTTT
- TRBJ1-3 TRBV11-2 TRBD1 CASSLGAGGFGNTIYF TGTGCCAGCAGCTTAGGGGCAGGGGGCTTCGGAAACACCATATATTTT
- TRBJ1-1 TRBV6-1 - CASRLQGNTEAFF TGTGCCAGCAGGCTACAGGGTAACACTGAAGCTTTCTTT